This T cell receptor beta chain was recorded in a study of CD8 T cells in Susac syndrome. RNA amounts of roughly 0.45 to 1 ug underwent reverse transcription with random hexamers. TCR beta CDR3 was amplified by immunoSEQ multiplex PCR. This amplification extended across 54 Vbeta and 13 Jbeta segments. TCRdb called the immunoSEQ multiplex PCR reads again in MiXCR, with one record for every CDR3 protein. Here the sample spans about 250,000 distinct CDR3 sequences, over 85% being singletons. The CDR3 has 15 amino acids. The germline gives CDR1 SEHNR, CDR2 FQNEAQ (reference sequence). With V trimmed by 6 bases and J by 7 bases, 11 bases remained unmatched. Sequencing targeted TCR beta in blood CD8+ and CD4+ T cells. In the multiple sclerosis control group, patients were treatment-naive and had stable or active relapsing-remitting disease. TEMRA cells were FACS-enriched, while CD8+ and CD4+ T cells were negatively isolated.

The sample taken for sequencing was CD4+ T cells from PBMCs. The origin of this receptor is a human donor with multiple sclerosis. V and J are TRBV7-9 and TRBJ1-5, with 8 bases fitting TRBD1. In DNA form, the CDR3 reads TGTGCCAGCAGTTTTTCAGGGGGCGCCGGACAGCCCCAGCATTTT. Translated, it gives CASSFSGGAGQPQHF.